This passage covers 14 T cell receptor beta chains from one sample sequenced in a study of shared clonotypes between healthy human individuals. The method was immunoSEQ multiplex PCR; TCRdb's version includes in-frame clones alone and lacks a portion of them. This table has millions of clones, around 94% appearing once. Sequences were obtained from naive CD4+ T cells sorted from blood. Specified subset: CD45RA+ positively selected. Receptors were obtained from a man between 18 and 29 years old in good health.

This clone was seen only once. The chain is built from TRBV11-3 and TRBJ2-2; 9 nucleotides match TRBD1. Germline assignment: CDR1 SGHNT and CDR2 YENEEA. The CDR3 is made up of 14 amino acids. The trim removed 5 bases at V and 5 bases at J, leaving 3 bases unmatched. DNA of the CDR3: TGTGCCAGCAGCCCGGGACAGGGTACCGGGGAGCTGTTTTTT. Protein: CASSPGQGTGELFF.

The V gene is TRBV7-2, the J gene TRBJ2-1; 14 bases map to TRBD2. With 5 bases clipped from V and 14 bases from J, the junction kept 8 bases outside the gene matches. The germline gives CDR1 SGHTA, CDR2 FQGNSA. The CDR3 is 14 amino acids. The CDR3: CASSRLAGGRDEFF. The CDR3 DNA is TGTGCCAGCAGCCGACTAGCGGGAGGGAGGGACGAGTTCTTC.

CDR3 amino acids: CAINPTGRNSPLHF. CDR3 sequence (DNA): TGTGCCATCAACCCGACAGGGAGGAATTCACCCCTCCACTTT. This chain joins TRBV10-3 and TRBJ1-6; 7 bases align to TRBD1. The CDR3 loop spans 14 amino acids. The germline V gene has CDR1 ENHRY and CDR2 SYGVKD. V was pared by 7 bases and J by 7 bases, with 7 bases of the junction left unmatched.

The chain has TRBV19 and TRBJ2-5; 8 bases agree with TRBD2. CDR1 LNHDA and CDR2 SQIVND come from the germline V gene (reference sequence). The V and J ends lost 6 bases and 5 bases, in that order; junction bases with no gene match: 11. The CDR3 is 15 residues long. The CDR3 spells CASRPPGGPRETQYF. For the CDR3, the DNA is TGTGCCAGTAGACCGCCGGGAGGGCCGAGGGAGACCCAGTACTTC.

This chain links TRBV7-2 with TRBJ2-7, with 8 bases fitting TRBD1. Per germline, CDR1 SGHTA and CDR2 FQGNSA. V trimming: 1 base; J trimming: 3 bases; junction bases outside the gene matches: 2. The CDR3 is 14 amino acids. CDR3 in amino acids: CASSLGQGLYEQYF. In DNA, the CDR3 is TGTGCCAGCAGCTTAGGACAGGGGCTCTACGAGCAGTACTTC.

The chain links TRBV11-2 to TRBJ2-5, with TRBD2 matching over 7 bases. Germline V gene data show CDR1 as SGHAT and CDR2 as FQNNGV. The CDR3 extends over 15 amino acids. The trim removed 6 bases at V and 5 bases at J, leaving 12 bases unmatched. The DNA for the CDR3 is TGTGCCAGCAGTCTCGGGACTAAGCCAGGGGAGACCCAGTACTTC. As protein: CASSLGTKPGETQYF.

The chain is built from TRBV18 and TRBJ1-2, with D possibly TRBD1 on 6 matching bases. This CDR3 comprises 15 residues. Between the trimmed V and J ends, which lost 2 bases and 4 bases, there was a span of 14 bases. Germline CDR1 KGHSH, CDR2 LQKENI. The CDR3: CASSPNREIGYGYTF. As DNA, the CDR3 is TGTGCCAGCTCACCAAACAGGGAAATAGGCTATGGCTACACCTTC.

The CDR3 DNA follows: TGCGCCACTGGACAGGGTGACGAGCAGTACTTC. Its translation is CATGQGDEQYF. This chain uses TRBV10-1 with TRBJ2-7; TRBD1 agrees at 8 bases. Germline trimming cut 10 bases from V and 5 bases from J; bases unmatched to any gene: 4. From germline, CDR1 is WNHNN and CDR2 SYGVQD (reference sequence). The CDR3 has 11 amino acids.

The CDR3 coding sequence is TGCGCCAGCAGCCCCCGGGACTCGCATAGCAATGAGCAGTTCTTC. It specifies CASSPRDSHSNEQFF. The chain carries TRBV5-1 and TRBJ2-1, with D maybe TRBD2 (6 bases). Germline V gene sequence: CDR1 SGHRS, CDR2 YFSETQ. CDR3 size: 15 residues. The germline V and J ends were trimmed by 4 bases and 6 bases, with 17 bases remaining between them.

This rearrangement joins TRBV4-3 to TRBJ2-2; TRBD1 or TRBD2 may be the D gene (6 bases each). CDR1 and CDR2 from the germline V gene are LGHNA and YSLEER. V was shortened by 0 bases and J by 7 bases, with 21 bases between the two germline ends. This CDR3 region has 18 residues. CDR3 in amino acids: CASSQDDLFTRGGGELFF. In nucleotides, the CDR3 is TGCGCCAGCAGCCAAGATGACCTTTTCACCAGGGGAGGCGGGGAGCTGTTTTTT.

About this clone: Other DNA sequences in the sample encode the same CDR3. DNA of the CDR3: TGTGCCAGCAGTGGGGGGATCGAAAAACTGTTTTTT. It codes for CASSGGIEKLFF. The chain couples TRBV2 to TRBJ1-4; D may be TRBD1 (5 bases). Germline CDR1 SNHLY, CDR2 FYNNEI. The V gene lost 4 bases and the J gene lost 8 bases, with 8 bases spanning the gap. The CDR3 runs to 12 residues.

This chain uses TRBV10-3 with TRBJ2-1; 13 bases are a match to TRBD2. The CDR3 is made up of 17 amino acids. The germline CDR1 and CDR2 sequences are ENHRY and SYGVKD. V shed 5 bases and J 4 bases; nucleotides not matched to a gene: 8. The CDR3 DNA sequence: TGTGCCATCAGTATGGGACTAGCGGGGTTGACTTACAATGAGCAGTTCTTC. Amino acids: CAISMGLAGLTYNEQFF.

On this clone: Within the sample, other DNA sequences also encode this same CDR3. This chain uses TRBV11-3 with TRBJ2-7; D remains ambiguous. Germline CDR1 reads SGHNT; CDR2 reads YENEEA. The CDR3 is made up of 13 amino acids. The V gene lost 2 bases and the J gene lost 4 bases, with 9 bases spanning the gap. The CDR3 reads CASSLRPGYEQYF. CDR3 coding DNA: TGTGCCAGCAGCTTACGACCAGGATACGAGCAGTACTTC.

Concerning this clone itself: Within the sample, other DNA sequences also encode this same CDR3. The chain links TRBV7-2 to TRBJ2-3; D remains unclear. Trimming took 3 bases from V and 6 from J, leaving 10 bases between them. CDR3 length equals 13 residues. Germline V gives CDR1 SGHTA, CDR2 FQGNSA. CDR3 sequence: CASSLVGPDTQYF. The CDR3 DNA reads as TGTGCCAGCAGCTTGGTCGGTCCGGATACGCAGTATTTT.